This T cell receptor beta chain came from a study of human thymus T cells (TCRdb year 2020). About the full investigation: The study described the TCR alpha and beta repertoires in under ten infant thymus samples and a few matching peripheral blood samples. The infant donors were about 7 to 244 days old, and the cohort included several males and a couple of females.

The immunoSEQ multiplex PCR assay was used to amplify the TCRB and TCRAD loci from a standardized amount of quality-controlled genomic DNA. The V(D)J region was spanned by amplicons of a length sufficient to cover the CDR3 and to identify V and J genes. The amplicons were sequenced on an Illumina platform via the commercial immunoSEQ service. The original methods were these. Primer bias and sequencing errors were corrected as previously described, and TCRAD and TCRB definitions were based on the IMGT database. Analysis of the repertoires was done with immunoSEQ Analyzer 3.0 and VDJTools and included basic statistics, V/J segment usage, diversity estimates, rarefaction and pairwise overlap. To estimate diversity, the Chao1, ChaoE, Efron-Thisted, Shannon and inverse Simpson indices were applied, and diversity was also estimated on datasets down-sampled to the smallest sample. Repertoire overlap was assessed by strict matching of CDR3 nucleotide sequence, V gene and J gene, and clustering was done by Jaccard-based multidimensional scaling. In TCRdb, the immuneACCESS table is reduced to in-frame sequences with V and J assigned. These tables do not hold every clone; where another copy was compared, an unresolved V gene accounts for under half, and the others remain unexplained. V and J calls and clone size come straight from that table; D and trimming were deduced from the DNA. The sample table shows around 120,000 clones, and 90% to 95% are seen once. Together, the top ten hold roughly 0.024% of the sample.

Thymus tissue was obtained as surgical resects removed during corrective cardiac surgery. The donors were immunologically healthy infants in Finland who had open corrective cardiac surgery for congenital heart defects. After being mechanically released from the tissue, thymocytes were kept at -70 degrees C in pellets of about 8.5-34 million cells. Genomic DNA was extracted from frozen cell pellets with a QIAsymphony instrument. The CDR3 covers 14 residues, taking in both the cysteine and the phenylalanine. CDR3 DNA is the only sequence kept; it has 42 bases, read in frame from the first base. V and J are truncated by 1 base and 1 base respectively, leaving an intervening sequence of 7 bases. As encoded in the germline V gene (reference sequence), CDR1 is SEHNR while CDR2 is FQNEAQ. This clone showed up just once. Its cognate antigen has yet to be identified. No base quality information exists; no much larger clone differs at one position.

General findings and caveats noted by the study authors: Highly overlapping thymic TCR repertoires among unrelated individuals were reported in the related research. On average, thymus samples gave 750,000 to 950,000 unique TCRB clonotypes, whereas blood samples gave about 84,000. Both the thymic and the peripheral blood repertoires appeared to show biased V and J gene segment usage.

The chain uses TRBV7-9 and TRBJ1-1; the D segment cannot be called with confidence. Sequencing was carried out using thymus tissue. The sequence derives from a boy less than two years old with a congenital heart defect but otherwise immunologically healthy. CDR3 region: CASSLGGRNTEAFF. The DNA sequence reads TGTGCCAGCAGCTTAGGAGGGAGGAACACTGAAGCTTTCTTT.